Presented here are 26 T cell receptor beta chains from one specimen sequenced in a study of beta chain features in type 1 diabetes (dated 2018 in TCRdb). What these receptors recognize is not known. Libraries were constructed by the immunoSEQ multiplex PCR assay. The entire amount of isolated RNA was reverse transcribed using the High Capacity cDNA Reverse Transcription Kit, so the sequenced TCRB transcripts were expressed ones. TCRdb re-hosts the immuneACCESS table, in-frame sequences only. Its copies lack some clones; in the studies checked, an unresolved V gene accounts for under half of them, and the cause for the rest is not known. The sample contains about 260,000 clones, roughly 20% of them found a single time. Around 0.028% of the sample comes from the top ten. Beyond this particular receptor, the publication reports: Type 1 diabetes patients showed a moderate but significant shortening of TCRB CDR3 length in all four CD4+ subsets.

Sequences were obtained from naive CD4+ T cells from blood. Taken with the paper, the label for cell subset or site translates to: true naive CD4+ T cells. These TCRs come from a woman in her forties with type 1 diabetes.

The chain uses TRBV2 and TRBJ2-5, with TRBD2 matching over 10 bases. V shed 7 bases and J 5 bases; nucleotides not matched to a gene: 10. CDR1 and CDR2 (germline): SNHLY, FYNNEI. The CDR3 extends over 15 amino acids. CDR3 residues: CASNPSGSWVETQYF. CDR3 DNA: TGTGCCAGCAACCCTAGCGGGAGTTGGGTGGAGACCCAGTACTTC.

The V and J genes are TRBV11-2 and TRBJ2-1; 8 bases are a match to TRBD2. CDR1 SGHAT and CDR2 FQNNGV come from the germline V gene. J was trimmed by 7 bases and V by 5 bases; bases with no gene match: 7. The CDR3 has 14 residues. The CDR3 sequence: CASSRTSLGNEQFF. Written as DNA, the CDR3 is TGTGCCAGCAGCCGGACTAGCCTGGGGAATGAGCAGTTCTTC.

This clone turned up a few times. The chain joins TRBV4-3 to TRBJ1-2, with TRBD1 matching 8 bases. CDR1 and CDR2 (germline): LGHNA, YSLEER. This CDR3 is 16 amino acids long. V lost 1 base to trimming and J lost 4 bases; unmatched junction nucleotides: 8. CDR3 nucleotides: TGCGCCAGCAGCCAAGGCGGACAGGGCGCGTTCTATGGCTACACCTTC. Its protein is CASSQGGQGAFYGYTF.

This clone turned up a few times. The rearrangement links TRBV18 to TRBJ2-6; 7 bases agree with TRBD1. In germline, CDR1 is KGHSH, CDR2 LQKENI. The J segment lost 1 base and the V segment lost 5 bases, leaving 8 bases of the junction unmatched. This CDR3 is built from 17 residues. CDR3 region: CASSSGQAGSGANVLTF. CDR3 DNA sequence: TGTGCCAGCTCATCCGGACAGGCCGGGTCTGGGGCCAACGTCCTGACTTTC.

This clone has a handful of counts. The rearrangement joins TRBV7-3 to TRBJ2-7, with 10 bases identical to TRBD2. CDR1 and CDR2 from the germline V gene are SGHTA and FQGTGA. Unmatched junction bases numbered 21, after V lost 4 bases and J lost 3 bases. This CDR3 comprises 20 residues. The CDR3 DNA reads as TGTGCCAGCAGCTCTATAGGGCTAGCGGGAGCCCCACCGTCCCACTACGAGCAGTACTTC. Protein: CASSSIGLAGAPPSHYEQYF.

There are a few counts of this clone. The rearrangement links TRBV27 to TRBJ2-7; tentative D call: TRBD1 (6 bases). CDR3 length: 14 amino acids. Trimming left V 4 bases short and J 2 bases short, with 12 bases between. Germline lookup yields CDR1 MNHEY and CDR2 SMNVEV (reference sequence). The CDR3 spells CASSSSRGPYEQYF. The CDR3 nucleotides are TGTGCCAGCAGTTCGAGCAGGGGCCCCTACGAGCAGTACTTC.

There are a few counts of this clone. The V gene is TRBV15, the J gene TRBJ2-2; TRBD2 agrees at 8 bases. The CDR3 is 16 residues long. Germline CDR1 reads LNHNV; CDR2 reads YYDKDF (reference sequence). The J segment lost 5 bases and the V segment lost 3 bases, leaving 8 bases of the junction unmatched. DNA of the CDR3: TGTGCCACCAGCAGGGAAAGCGGGAGAGCTACCGGGGAGCTGTTTTTT. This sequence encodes CATSRESGRATGELFF. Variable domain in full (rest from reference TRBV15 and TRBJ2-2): DAMVIQNPRYQVTQFGKPVTLSCSQTLNHNVMYWYQQKSSQAPKLLFHYYDKDFNNEADTPDNFQSRRPNTSFCFLDIRSPGLGDTAMYLCATSRESGRATGELFFGEGSRLTVL.

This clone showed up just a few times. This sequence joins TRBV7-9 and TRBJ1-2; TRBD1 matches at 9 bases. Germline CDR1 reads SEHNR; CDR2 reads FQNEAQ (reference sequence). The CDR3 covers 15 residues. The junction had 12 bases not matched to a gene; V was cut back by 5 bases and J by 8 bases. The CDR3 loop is CASSVSGTGSEGYTF. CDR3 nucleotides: TGTGCCAGCAGCGTCTCCGGGACAGGGTCTGAAGGCTACACCTTC.

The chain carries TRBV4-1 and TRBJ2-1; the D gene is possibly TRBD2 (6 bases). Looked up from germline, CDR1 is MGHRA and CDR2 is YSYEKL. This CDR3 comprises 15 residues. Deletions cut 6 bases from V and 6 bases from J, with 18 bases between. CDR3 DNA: TGCGCCAGCAGACCCGGACTACTATTTCCCAATGAGCAGTTCTTC. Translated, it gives CASRPGLLFPNEQFF.

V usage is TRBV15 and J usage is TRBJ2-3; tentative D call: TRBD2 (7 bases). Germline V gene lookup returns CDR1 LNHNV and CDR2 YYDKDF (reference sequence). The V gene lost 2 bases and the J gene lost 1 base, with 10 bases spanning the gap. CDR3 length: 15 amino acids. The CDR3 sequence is CATSRRGGGTDTQYF. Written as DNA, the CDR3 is TGTGCCACCAGCAGAAGGGGGGGTGGCACAGATACGCAGTATTTT. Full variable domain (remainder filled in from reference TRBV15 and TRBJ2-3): DAMVIQNPRYQVTQFGKPVTLSCSQTLNHNVMYWYQQKSSQAPKLLFHYYDKDFNNEADTPDNFQSRRPNTSFCFLDIRSPGLGDTAMYLCATSRRGGGTDTQYFGPGTRLTVL.

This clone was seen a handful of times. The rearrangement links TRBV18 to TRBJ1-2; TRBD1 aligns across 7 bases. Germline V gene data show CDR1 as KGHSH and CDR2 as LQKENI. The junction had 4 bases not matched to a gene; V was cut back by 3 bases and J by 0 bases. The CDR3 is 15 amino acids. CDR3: CASSPKRGPNYGYTF. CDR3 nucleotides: TGTGCCAGCTCACCGAAGAGGGGGCCTAACTATGGCTACACCTTC.

The CDR3, as DNA: TGTGCCTGGAGTGTGTGGAGCGGGAGCAATGAGCAGTTCTTC. Translated: CAWSVWSGSNEQFF. V usage is TRBV30 and J usage is TRBJ2-1; 8 positions agree with TRBD2. The germline gives CDR1 GTSNPN, CDR2 SVGIG (reference sequence). The CDR3 is 14 amino acids. Losses at the gene ends were 0 bases for V and 6 bases for J; bases not matched to a gene: 4.

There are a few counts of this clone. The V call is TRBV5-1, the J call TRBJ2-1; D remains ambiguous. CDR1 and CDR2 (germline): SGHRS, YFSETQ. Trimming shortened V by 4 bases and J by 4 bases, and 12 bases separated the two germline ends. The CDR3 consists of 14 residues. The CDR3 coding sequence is TGCGCCAGCAGCAGCCCCTCGTTATACAATGAGCAGTTCTTC. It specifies CASSSPSLYNEQFF.

The CDR3: CASSHQREGRYEQFF. In DNA, the CDR3 is TGTGCCAGCAGCCACCAGCGGGAGGGCCGATATGAGCAGTTCTTC. The chain links TRBV4-2 to TRBJ2-1; the match to TRBD2 covers 10 bases. The CDR3 has 15 residues. V shed 3 bases, J shed 8 bases, and the junction held 7 bases outside the gene matches. Germline values: CDR1 LGHNA, CDR2 YNFKEQ.

CDR3 residues: CASSLRSGTGIHEQYF. DNA for the CDR3: TGTGCCAGCAGCTTGAGGTCAGGGACAGGGATCCACGAGCAGTACTTC. V usage is TRBV5-6 and J usage is TRBJ2-7, with 9 nucleotides matching TRBD1. The CDR3 runs to 16 residues. Germline V gene sequence: CDR1 SGHDT, CDR2 YYEEEE. The V segment lost 1 base and the J segment 5 bases; nucleotides outside the gene matches: 10.

The CDR3 is CASSLEQAPSNQPQHF. In DNA, the CDR3 is TGTGCCAGCAGCTTAGAACAGGCTCCGAGCAATCAGCCCCAGCATTTT. This chain joins TRBV7-2 and TRBJ1-5; D is perhaps TRBD1 (5 bases). The V end lost 1 base, the J end lost 1 base, and 11 bases lay between the germline ends. CDR3 length equals 16 residues. Germline loops: CDR1 SGHTA, CDR2 FQGNSA.

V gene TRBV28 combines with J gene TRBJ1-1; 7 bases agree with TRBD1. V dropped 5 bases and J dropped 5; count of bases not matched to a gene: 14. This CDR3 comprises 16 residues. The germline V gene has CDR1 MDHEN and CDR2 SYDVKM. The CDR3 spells CASSPSHTGVETEAFF. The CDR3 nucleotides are TGTGCCAGCAGTCCTTCCCACACAGGGGTCGAGACTGAAGCTTTCTTT. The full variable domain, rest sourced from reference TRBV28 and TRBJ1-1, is DVKVTQSSRYLVKRTGEKVFLECVQDMDHENMFWYRQDPGLGLRLIYFSYDVKMKEKGDIPEGYSVSREKKERFSLILESASTNQTSMYLCASSPSHTGVETEAFFGQGTRLTVV.

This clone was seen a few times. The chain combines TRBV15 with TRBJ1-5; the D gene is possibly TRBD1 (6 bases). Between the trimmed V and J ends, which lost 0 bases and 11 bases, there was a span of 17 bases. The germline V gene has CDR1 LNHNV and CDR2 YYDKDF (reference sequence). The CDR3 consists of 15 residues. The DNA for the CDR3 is TGTGCCACCAGCAGAGATCTAGGGGGAATTTGGTCCCAGCATTTT. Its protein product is CATSRDLGGIWSQHF.

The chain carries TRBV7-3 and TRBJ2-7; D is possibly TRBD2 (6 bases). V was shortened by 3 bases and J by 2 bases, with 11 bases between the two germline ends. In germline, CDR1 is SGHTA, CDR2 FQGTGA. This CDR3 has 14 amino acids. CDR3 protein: CASSFAGRPYEQYF. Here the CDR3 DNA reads TGTGCCAGCAGCTTCGCGGGGCGCCCCTACGAGCAGTACTTC.

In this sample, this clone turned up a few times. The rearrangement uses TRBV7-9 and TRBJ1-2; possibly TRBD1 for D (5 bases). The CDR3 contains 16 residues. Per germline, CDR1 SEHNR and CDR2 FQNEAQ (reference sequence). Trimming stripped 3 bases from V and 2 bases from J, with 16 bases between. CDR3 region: CASSLVSGQGNYGYTF. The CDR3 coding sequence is TGTGCCAGCAGCTTGGTTTCAGGACAAGGCAACTATGGCTACACCTTC.

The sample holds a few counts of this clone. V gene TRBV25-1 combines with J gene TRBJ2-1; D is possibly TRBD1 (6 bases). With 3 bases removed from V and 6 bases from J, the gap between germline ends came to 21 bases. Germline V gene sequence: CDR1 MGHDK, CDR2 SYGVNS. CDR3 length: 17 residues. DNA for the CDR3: TGTGCCAGCAGTGACAGGGGCGGACCCAGGGTCCGCAATGAGCAGTTCTTC. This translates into CASSDRGGPRVRNEQFF.

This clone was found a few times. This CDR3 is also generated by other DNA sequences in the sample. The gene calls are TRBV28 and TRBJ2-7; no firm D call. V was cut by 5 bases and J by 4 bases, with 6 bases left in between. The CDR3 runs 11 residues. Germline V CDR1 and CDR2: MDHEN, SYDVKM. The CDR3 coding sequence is TGTGCCAGCAGTCCTAGGTACGAGCAGTACTTC. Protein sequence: CASSPRYEQYF.

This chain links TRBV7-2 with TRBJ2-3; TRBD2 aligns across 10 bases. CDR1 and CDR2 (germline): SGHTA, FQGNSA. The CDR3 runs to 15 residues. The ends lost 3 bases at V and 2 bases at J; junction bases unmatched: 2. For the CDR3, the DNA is TGTGCCAGCAGCTTTAGCGGGGGGTTCACAGATACGCAGTATTTT. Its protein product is CASSFSGGFTDTQYF.

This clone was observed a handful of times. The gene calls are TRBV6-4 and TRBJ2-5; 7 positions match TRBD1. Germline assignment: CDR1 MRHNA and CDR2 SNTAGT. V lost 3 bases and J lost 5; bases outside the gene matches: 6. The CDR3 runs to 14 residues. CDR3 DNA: TGTGCCAGCAGTGAGACAGGGTTTTCGGAGACCCAGTACTTC. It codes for CASSETGFSETQYF.

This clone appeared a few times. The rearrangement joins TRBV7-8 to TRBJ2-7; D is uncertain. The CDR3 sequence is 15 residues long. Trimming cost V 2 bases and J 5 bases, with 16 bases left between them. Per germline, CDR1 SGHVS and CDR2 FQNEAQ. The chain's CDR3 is CASSLLSPTIHEQYF. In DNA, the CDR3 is TGTGCCAGCAGCTTATTGTCACCTACCATCCACGAGCAGTACTTC. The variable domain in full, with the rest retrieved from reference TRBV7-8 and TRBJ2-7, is GAGVSQSPRYKVAKRGQDVALRCDPISGHVSLFWYQQALGQGPEFLTYFQNEAQLDKSGLPSDRFFAERPEGSVSTLKIQRTQQEDSAVYLCASSLLSPTIHEQYFGPGTRLTVT.

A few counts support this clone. CDR3 sequence reads: CASSPPTSVYNEQFF. DNA of the CDR3: TGTGCCAGCAGCCCCCCGACTAGCGTTTACAATGAGCAGTTCTTC. The chain recombines TRBV7-9 with TRBJ2-1; 8 bases fit TRBD2. CDR3 length equals 15 residues. Unmatched junction bases numbered 7, after V lost 5 bases and J lost 4 bases. Germline V gene data show CDR1 as SEHNR and CDR2 as FQNEAQ (reference sequence).